This T cell receptor beta chain was obtained from a study of graft-versus-host responses after intestinal transplantation. Across the whole study: Recipients received multivisceral, liver-intestinal, or isolated intestinal transplants. Among the recipients, all got anti-thymocyte globulin induction and then tacrolimus and steroids for approximately 3 years.

Produced via immunoSEQ multiplex PCR; TCRdb's table is partial and in-frame only. The sample carries some 93,000 clones, about 91% recorded once. Study-level points and caveats: The highest levels of circulating GvH clones went along with early declines in HvG clones after transplant. Ileal or blood samples showed some GvH clones first, and such clones were also found in recipient marrow.

This clone was found once. What it recognizes is unknown. Sequencing used unstimulated CD8+ T cells sorted from spleen or lymph node cells, obtained before intestinal transplant. This receptor was taken from a human donor who received an intestinal transplant.

This CDR3 reads CASSGPQGAGSPLHF. The CDR3, as DNA: TGTGCCAGCAGCGGGCCTCAGGGGGCTGGTTCACCCCTCCACTTT. The rearrangement joins TRBV9 to TRBJ1-6; TRBD1 matches at 8 bases. The CDR3 covers 15 residues. V lost 3 bases and J lost 9; bases outside the gene matches: 8. CDR1 is SGDLS, CDR2 YYNGEE, per germline.